This is a list of T cell receptor beta chains from one sample in a study of T cell responses to AZD1222 COVID-19 vaccine. TCRdb keeps only in-frame clones here, not all; method: immunoSEQ multiplex PCR. Of about 80,000 clones listed, roughly 85% are singletons. Sequenced material: peripheral blood, taken 28 days after the second AZD1222 dose. The receptor set was obtained from an adult who received the AZD1222 COVID-19 vaccine. The CDR3 runs from the conserved cysteine through the conserved F or W. The D gene is left open where the match is weak. Clone size, where shown, is once, few, many, or a class for clones that have expanded.

cdr3_nt cdr3_aa j_call d_call clone_size v_call cdr3_length
TGTGCCAGCAGCCAAGGCAGTATGAACACTGAAGCTTTCTTT CASSQGSMNTEAFF TRBJ1-1 NA NA TRBV4-2 14
TGTGCCAGCTCACTTGTCCCGACTCCTCAGTCTGGAAACACCATATATTTT CASSLVPTPQSGNTIYF TRBJ1-3 NA NA TRBV18 17
TGCAGCGTTTCCATGAACACTGAAGCTTTCTTT CSVSMNTEAFF TRBJ1-1 NA NA TRBV29-1 11
TGTGCCACCAGCAGAGAGTCTTGGCCGGAACCTCCCGGGGAGCTGTTTTTT CATSRESWPEPPGELFF TRBJ2-2 NA NA TRBV15 17
TGTGCCAGCAGTTCAAGAGGGGGGTTTGAGCAGTTCTTC CASSSRGGFEQFF TRBJ2-1 NA once TRBV28 13
TGTGCCAGCAGCGTAGATCCCCAATTTGGGGAGCTGTTTTTT CASSVDPQFGELFF TRBJ2-2 NA NA TRBV9 14
TGCAGTGCGAGGGAGAACACTGAAGCTTTCTTT CSARENTEAFF TRBJ1-1 NA NA TRBV20-1 11
TGTGCCAGCAGCGTAGAGGACAGGGGGAGAAGGGGCTACACCTTC CASSVEDRGRRGYTF TRBJ1-2 TRBD1 NA TRBV9 15
TGCAGCGTCCGGGACCCTCGGGGCACTGAAGCTTTCTTT CSVRDPRGTEAFF TRBJ1-1 NA few TRBV29-1 13
TGTGCCAGCAGCGCCCGACAGGGAGGTTCACCCCTCCACTTT CASSARQGGSPLHF TRBJ1-6 NA NA TRBV21-1 14
TGTGCCAGCAGCCAAGACACCGCCACAGATACGCAGTATTTT CASSQDTATDTQYF TRBJ2-3 NA NA TRBV3-1/TRBV3-2 14
TGTGCCAGCAGCTTGGAGGCGGACAGAGGAGAGCAGTACTTC CASSLEADRGEQYF TRBJ2-7 NA NA TRBV11-3 14
TGTGCCAGCAGCCTAATTGACCGGGGGTCGGGACCCCAGCATTTT CASSLIDRGSGPQHF TRBJ1-5 NA once TRBV28 15
TGTGCCAGCAGTCCCGGACAGGGTCGGGGCTACACCTTC CASSPGQGRGYTF TRBJ1-2 TRBD1 NA TRBV12-3/TRBV12-4 13
TGTGCCAGCAGCAAGAGGCTTTCAGCCAACGCTTCGGCTAAGCGGGTCTATAGCAATCAGCCCCAGCATTTT CASSKRLSANASAKRVYSNQPQHF TRBJ1-5 NA NA TRBV21-1 24
TGTGCCCACAGGTACCCGGGACCAACTAATGAAAAACTGTTTTTT CAHRYPGPTNEKLFF TRBJ1-4 NA NA TRBV28 15